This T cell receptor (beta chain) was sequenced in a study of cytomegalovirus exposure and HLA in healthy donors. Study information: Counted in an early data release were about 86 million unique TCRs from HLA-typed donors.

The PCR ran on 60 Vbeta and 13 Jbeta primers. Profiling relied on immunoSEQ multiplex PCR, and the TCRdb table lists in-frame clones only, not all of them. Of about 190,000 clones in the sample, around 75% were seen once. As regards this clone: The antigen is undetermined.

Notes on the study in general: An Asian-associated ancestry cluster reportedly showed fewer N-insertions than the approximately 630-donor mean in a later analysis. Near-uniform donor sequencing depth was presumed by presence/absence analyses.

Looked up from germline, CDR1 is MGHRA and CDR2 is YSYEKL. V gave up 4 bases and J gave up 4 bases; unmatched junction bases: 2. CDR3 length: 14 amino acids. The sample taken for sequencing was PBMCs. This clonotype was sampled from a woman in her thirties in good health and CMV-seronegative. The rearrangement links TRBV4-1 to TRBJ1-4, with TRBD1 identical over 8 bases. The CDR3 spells CASSRGQGNEKLFF. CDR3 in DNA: TGCGCCAGCAGCCGAGGACAGGGTAATGAAAAACTGTTTTTT.